This entry describes one T cell receptor beta chain. The data were obtained in a study of blood T cell repertoires in COVID-19. The overall study: The origin of the acute and convalescent COVID-19 samples was the United States, Italy and Spain. PBMCs, B-cell-depleted T cells, or T cells were the source of the cDNA or gDNA that made up the material.

Original analysis: Amplification with reference gene primers provided the estimates of nucleated cell counts. The protocol was immunoSEQ multiplex PCR, while the TCRdb copy is restricted to in-frame clones and leaves out a portion. The V and J calls and clone size are taken from that table; D and trimming were inferred from the DNA. The data show fewer than 700,000 clones, about 89% seen once. J lost 7 bases, V lost 6 bases, and 2 bases had no gene match. Germline values: CDR1 MNHEY, CDR2 SVGAGI. CDR3 length: 12 residues. Material for sequencing was peripheral blood. The genes are TRBV6-5 and TRBJ1-5, with 8 bases aligning to TRBD1. The source of this sequence is a woman aged 45-65 years with COVID-19, enrolled during active disease. The CDR3 coding sequence is TGTGCCAGCAGGACAGGGGAGCAGCCCCAGCATTTT. Protein product: CASRTGEQPQHF.